The clone carrying this T cell receptor (beta chain) was seen a few times. Primed by a sample-barcoded 5' primer and a J-beta primer mix, a second PCR proceeded for about 7 to 12 cycles. One entry per CDR3 protein results from TCRdb running MiXCR on the 5' RACE reads. The data contain around 1,000,000 distinct CDR3 sequences, 20% to 25% of them seen just once; the ten biggest clones take up approximately 0.71%. This specimen belongs to a study of blood T cells in healthy people across ages. Germline V lookup: CDR1 MDHEN, CDR2 SYDVKM. The CDR3 consists of 14 residues. The same specimen was also included in a second study, on T cells of mothers and their children.

This sequence originates from a girl aged 2 to 9 in good health. The rearrangement uses TRBV28 and TRBJ2-1; a weak D match, TRBD2 (7 bases). The J call may be wrong; the DNA end is better matched by TRBJ2-5. Sequencing was performed on blood. This CDR3 reads CASSNRDGRGVQYF. CDR3 nucleotides: TGTGCCAGCAGTAACAGGGACGGCCGGGGGGTCCAGTACTTC.